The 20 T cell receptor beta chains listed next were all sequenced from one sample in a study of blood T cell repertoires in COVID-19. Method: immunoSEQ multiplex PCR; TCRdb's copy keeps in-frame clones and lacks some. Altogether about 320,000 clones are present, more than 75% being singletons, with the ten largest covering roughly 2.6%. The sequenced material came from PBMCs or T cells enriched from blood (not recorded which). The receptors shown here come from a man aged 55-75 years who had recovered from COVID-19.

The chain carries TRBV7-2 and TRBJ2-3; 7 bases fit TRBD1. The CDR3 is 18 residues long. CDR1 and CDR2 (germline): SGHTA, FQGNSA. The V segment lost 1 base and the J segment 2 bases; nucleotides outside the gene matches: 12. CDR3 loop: CASSLVGTVSLATDTQYF. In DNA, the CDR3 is TGTGCCAGCAGCTTAGTGGGGACAGTGTCCTTGGCCACAGATACGCAGTATTTT.

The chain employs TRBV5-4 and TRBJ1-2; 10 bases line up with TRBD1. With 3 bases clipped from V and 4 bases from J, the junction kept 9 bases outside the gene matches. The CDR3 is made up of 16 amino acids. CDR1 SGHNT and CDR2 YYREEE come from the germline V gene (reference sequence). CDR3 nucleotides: TGTGCCAGCAGCTCCTTTGGGGGACAGGGGATCTATGGCTACACCTTC. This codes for CASSSFGGQGIYGYTF. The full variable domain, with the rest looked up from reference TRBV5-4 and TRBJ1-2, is ETGVTQSPTHLIKTRGQQVTLRCSSQSGHNTVSWYQQALGQGPQFIFQYYREEENGRGNFPPRFSGLQFPNYSSELNVNALELDDSALYLCASSSFGGQGIYGYTFGSGTRLTVV.

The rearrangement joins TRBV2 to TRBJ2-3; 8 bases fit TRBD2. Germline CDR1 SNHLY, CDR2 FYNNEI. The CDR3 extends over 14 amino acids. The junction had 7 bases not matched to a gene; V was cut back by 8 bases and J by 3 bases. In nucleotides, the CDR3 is TGTGCCAGCTGGCCGGGACTAGAAACAGATACGCAGTATTTT. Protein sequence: CASWPGLETDTQYF.

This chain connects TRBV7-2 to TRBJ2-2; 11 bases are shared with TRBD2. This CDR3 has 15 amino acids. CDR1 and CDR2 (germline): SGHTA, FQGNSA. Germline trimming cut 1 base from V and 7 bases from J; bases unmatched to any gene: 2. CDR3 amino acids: CASSLVAGGDGELFF. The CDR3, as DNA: TGTGCCAGCAGCTTAGTAGCGGGGGGGGACGGGGAGCTGTTTTTT.

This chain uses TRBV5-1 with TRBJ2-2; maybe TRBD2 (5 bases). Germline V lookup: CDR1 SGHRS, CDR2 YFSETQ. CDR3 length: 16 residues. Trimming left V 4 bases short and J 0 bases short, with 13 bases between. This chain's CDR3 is CASSLAPGTNTGELFF. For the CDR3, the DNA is TGCGCCAGCAGCCTAGCACCGGGAACGAACACCGGGGAGCTGTTTTTT.

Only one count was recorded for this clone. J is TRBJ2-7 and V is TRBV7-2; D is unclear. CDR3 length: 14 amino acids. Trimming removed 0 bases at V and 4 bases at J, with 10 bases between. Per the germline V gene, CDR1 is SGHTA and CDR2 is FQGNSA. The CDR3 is CASSLANTYYEQYF. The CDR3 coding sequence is TGTGCCAGCAGCTTAGCCAACACGTATTACGAGCAGTACTTC.

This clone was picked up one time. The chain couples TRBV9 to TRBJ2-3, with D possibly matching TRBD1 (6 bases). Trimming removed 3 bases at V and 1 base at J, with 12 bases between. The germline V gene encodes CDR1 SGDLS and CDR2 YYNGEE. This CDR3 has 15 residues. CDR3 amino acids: CASSATGFGTDTQYF. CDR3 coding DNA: TGTGCCAGCAGCGCGACAGGTTTCGGCACAGATACGCAGTATTTT.

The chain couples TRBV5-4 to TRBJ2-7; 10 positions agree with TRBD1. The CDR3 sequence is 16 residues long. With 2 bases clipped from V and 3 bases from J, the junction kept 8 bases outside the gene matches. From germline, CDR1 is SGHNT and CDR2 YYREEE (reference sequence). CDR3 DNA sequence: TGTGCCAGCAGCTTCCGCTCGGGACAGGGGAGCTACGAGCAGTACTTC. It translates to CASSFRSGQGSYEQYF. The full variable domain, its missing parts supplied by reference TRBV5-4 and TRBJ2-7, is ETGVTQSPTHLIKTRGQQVTLRCSSQSGHNTVSWYQQALGQGPQFIFQYYREEENGRGNFPPRFSGLQFPNYSSELNVNALELDDSALYLCASSFRSGQGSYEQYFGPGTRLTVT.

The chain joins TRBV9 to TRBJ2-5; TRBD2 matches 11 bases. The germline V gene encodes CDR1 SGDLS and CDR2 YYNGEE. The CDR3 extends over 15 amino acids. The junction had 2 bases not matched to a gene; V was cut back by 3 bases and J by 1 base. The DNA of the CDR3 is TGTGCCAGCAGCGGACTAGCGGGGCTCCAAGAGACCCAGTACTTC. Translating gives CASSGLAGLQETQYF.

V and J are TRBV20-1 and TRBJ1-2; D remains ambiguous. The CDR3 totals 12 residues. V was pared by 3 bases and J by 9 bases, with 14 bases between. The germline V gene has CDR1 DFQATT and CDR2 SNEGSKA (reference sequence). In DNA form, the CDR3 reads TGCAGTGCTAGTCTTCGGGTTTTTAGCTACACCTTC. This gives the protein CSASLRVFSYTF.

CDR3 nucleotides: TGTGCCAGCAGCCCGACCCGGACAGGGAACTACAATGAGCAGTTCTTC. Protein: CASSPTRTGNYNEQFF. The chain joins TRBV7-9 to TRBJ2-1; 8 bases line up with TRBD1. Germline V gene lookup returns CDR1 SEHNR and CDR2 FQNEAQ (reference sequence). The CDR3 covers 16 residues. V lost 5 bases to trimming and J lost 3 bases; unmatched junction nucleotides: 9.

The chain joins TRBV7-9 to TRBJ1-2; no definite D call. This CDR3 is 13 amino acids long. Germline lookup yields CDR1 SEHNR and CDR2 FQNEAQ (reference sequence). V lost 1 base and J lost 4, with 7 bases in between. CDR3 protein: CASSLDAAYGYTF. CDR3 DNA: TGTGCCAGCAGCTTAGATGCGGCCTATGGCTACACCTTC.

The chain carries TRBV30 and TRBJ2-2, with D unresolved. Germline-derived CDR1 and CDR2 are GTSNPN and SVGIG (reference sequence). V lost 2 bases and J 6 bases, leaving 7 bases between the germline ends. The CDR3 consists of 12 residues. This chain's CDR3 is CAWSIQSGELFF. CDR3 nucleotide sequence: TGTGCCTGGAGTATCCAATCCGGGGAGCTGTTTTTT.

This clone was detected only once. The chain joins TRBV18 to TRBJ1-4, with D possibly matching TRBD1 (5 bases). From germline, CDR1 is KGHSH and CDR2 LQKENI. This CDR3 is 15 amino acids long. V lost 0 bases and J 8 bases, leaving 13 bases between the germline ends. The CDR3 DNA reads TGTGCCAGCTCACCACCGAGGCAGGGTGGCGAAAAACTGTTTTTT. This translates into CASSPPRQGGEKLFF.

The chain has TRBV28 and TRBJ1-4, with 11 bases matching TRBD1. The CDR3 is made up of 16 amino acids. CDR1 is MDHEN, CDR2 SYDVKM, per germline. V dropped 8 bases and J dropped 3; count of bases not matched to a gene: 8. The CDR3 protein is CASGTGGVLANEKLFF. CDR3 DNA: TGTGCCAGCGGGACAGGGGGAGTCTTGGCTAATGAAAAACTGTTTTTT.

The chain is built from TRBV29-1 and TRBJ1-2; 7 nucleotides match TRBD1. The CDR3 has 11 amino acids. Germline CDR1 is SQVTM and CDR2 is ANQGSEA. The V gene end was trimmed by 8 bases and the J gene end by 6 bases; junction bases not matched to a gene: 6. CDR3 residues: CSLRGNHGYTF. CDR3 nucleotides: TGCAGCCTCAGGGGGAATCATGGCTACACCTTC.

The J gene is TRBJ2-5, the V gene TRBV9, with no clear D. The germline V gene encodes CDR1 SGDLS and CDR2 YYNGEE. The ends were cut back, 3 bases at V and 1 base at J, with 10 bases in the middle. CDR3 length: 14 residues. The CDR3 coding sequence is TGTGCCAGCAGCGGGCGGAACCCCCAAGAGACCCAGTACTTC. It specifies CASSGRNPQETQYF. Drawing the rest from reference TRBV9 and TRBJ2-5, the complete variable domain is DSGVTQTPKHLITATGQRVTLRCSPRSGDLSVYWYQQSLDQGLQFLIQYYNGEERAKGNILERFSAQQFPDLHSELNLSSLELGDSALYFCASSGRNPQETQYFGPGTRLLVL.

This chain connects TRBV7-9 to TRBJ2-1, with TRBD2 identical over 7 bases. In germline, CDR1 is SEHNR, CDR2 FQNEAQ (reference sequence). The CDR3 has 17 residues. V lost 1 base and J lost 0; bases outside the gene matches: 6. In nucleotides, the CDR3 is TGTGCCAGCAGCTTAGGGACTCCGGGAGGCTCCTACAATGAGCAGTTCTTC. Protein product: CASSLGTPGGSYNEQFF.

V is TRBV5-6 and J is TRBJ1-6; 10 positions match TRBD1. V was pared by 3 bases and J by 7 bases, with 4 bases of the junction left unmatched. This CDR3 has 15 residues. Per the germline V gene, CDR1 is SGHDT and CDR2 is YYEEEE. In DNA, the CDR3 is TGTGCCAGCAGCTCCCGGACAGGGGGAAATTCACCCCTCCACTTT. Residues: CASSSRTGGNSPLHF.

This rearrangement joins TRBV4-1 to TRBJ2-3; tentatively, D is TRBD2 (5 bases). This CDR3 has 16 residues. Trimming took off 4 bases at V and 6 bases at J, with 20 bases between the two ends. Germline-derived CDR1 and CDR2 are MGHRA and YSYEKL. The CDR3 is CASSPSLAESIDTQYF. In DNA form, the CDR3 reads TGCGCCAGCAGCCCAAGCCTAGCCGAGTCGATTGATACGCAGTATTTT.